Given below is one TCR beta chain in context. Its antigen is not identified. This sample was included in a study of cytomegalovirus exposure and HLA in healthy donors. This table comes from immunoSEQ multiplex PCR, and its TCRdb copy is limited to in-frame clones, with some not included. The table records tens of thousands of clones, roughly 95% of them present only once. The CDR3 totals 13 residues. V gave up 0 bases and J gave up 3 bases, with 6 bases separating them. Germline CDR1 and CDR2: SGHTS and YDEGEE. Study findings and constraints: Among TCR beta chains, those listed as cytomegalovirus-associated numbered roughly 150. Subsequent analysis found a tendency for first-cohort TCR clusters to co-occur within the 100 to 150 validation repertoires. In vitro confirmation showed three CMV-associated chains to be CMV antigen specific.

The source of this sequence is a young man in good health and CMV-seropositive. The chain combines TRBV5-8 with TRBJ1-2; D is ambiguous. Input material: PBMCs. CDR3 in amino acids: CASSLGSDYGYTF. CDR3 coding DNA: TGTGCCAGCAGCTTGGGCAGCGACTATGGCTACACCTTC.